The present T cell receptor beta chain was sequenced within a study of identifying expanded T cells in peripheral blood (dated by TCRdb to the late 2010s). At the level of the whole study: Separate aliquots of the same genomic DNA pool were sequenced to produce technical replicates, and four replicates were compared in pairs. Overall study results and their limits: The authors expected that over much longer intervals, such as months to years, biological variance in healthy repertoires might increase even further. Both the number of clones called differentially abundant and the false-positive rate were significantly reduced by the beta-binomial model across all healthy-donor time intervals. Across all healthy donors, variance in clone template counts between two-week samples was found to increase significantly with total template count. The binomial model flagged approximately 1.2 differentially abundant clones between technical replicates, compared with around 15 over two weeks and 19 to 20 over roughly 4 weeks.

No immune events, such as infections, were documented for the healthy donors during the collection period. Blood repertoires from healthy donors were used as a training cohort for calibrating time-dependent variance in a beta-binomial model of differential abundance of T-cell clones. The training cohort was composed of around ten healthy donors, 3 female and 7 male. The donors were between roughly 29 and 65 years old, with an average age of 43 years. Obtained from a commercial supplier, whole blood was collected from each healthy donor at three time points set around 2 weeks apart. For immunosequencing, genomic DNA was extracted from unsorted whole blood. This clone was detected a few times. Which antigen it targets is not known. Per-base quality was not reported, and no clone a single base away is much larger than it. TCRbeta CDR3 regions were profiled by bias-controlled multiplex PCR amplification of genomic DNA with the immunoSEQ Assay. The paper's processing steps were these. The absolute abundance of each unique TCRbeta CDR3 region was quantified after sequences were collapsed and filtered. Differential abundance was assessed using a binomial (Fisher-equivalent) model and a beta-binomial model in which time-dependent variance fitted from healthy donors was added. Clones with fewer than 5 combined templates were removed, and a clone was called differentially abundant if the clone's Benjamini-Hochberg FDR was below 0.01. The form v = (b*log(k)+a)^2 was used to model beta-binomial variance as a function of total template count across the two samples. TCRdb limited this immuneACCESS table to in-frame rearrangements with V and J called. A share of clones is missing; checked studies link under half to unresolved V genes, and the rest is unexplained. D and trimming were read from the DNA, whereas the V and J calls and clone size are those reported in that table. Within this sample are approximately 81,000 clones, with 80% to 85% of them counted one time only. Around a fifth of the sample is held by the ten biggest clonotypes.

This receptor was identified in a person aged 18 to 70 in good health. The material sequenced was blood.

The DNA sequence is as follows: TGTGCCATCAGTGAGAGGGACAACAATCAGCCCCAGCATTTT. It encodes CAISERDNNQPQHF. This sequence uses TRBV10-3 and TRBJ1-5, with TRBD1 perhaps the D gene, on 6 matching bases. From a lookup of the germline V gene, CDR1 and CDR2 are ENHRY and SYGVKD. Measured from the cysteine to the phenylalanine, the CDR3 is 14 residues long. The sequence is cut down to CDR3 DNA, 42 bases in frame from base 1. V is pared back by 2 bases and J by 3 bases, with 8 bases lying between the germline termini.